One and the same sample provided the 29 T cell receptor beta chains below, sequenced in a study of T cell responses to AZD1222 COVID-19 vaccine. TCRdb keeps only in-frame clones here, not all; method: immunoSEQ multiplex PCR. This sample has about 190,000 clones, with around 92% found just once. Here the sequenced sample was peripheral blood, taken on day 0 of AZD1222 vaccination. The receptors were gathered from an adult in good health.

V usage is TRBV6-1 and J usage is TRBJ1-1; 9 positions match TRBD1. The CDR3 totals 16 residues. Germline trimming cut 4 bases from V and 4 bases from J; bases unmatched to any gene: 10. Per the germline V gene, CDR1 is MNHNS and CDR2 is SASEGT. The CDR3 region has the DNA TGTGCCAGCAGTGTATTGGGGACAGGGACAGGCACTGAAGCTTTCTTT. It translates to CASSVLGTGTGTEAFF.

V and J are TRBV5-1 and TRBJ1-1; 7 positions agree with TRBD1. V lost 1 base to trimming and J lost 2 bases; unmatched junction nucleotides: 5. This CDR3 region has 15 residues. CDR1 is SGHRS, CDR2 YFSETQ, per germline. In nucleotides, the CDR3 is TGCGCCAGCAGCTTGACAGGGGAAGCAAACACTGAAGCTTTCTTT. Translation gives CASSLTGEANTEAFF. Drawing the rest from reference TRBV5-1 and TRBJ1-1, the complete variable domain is KAGVTQTPRYLIKTRGQQVTLSCSPISGHRSVSWYQQTPGQGLQFLFEYFSETQRNKGNFPGRFSGRQFSNSRSEMNVSTLELGDSALYLCASSLTGEANTEAFFGQGTRLTVV.

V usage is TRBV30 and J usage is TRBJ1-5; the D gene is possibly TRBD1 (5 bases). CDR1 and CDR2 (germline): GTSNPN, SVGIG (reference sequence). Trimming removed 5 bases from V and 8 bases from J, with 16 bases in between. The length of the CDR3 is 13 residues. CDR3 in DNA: TGTGCCTGGTCCAGGCAGGGAGGTGAGCCCCAGCATTTT. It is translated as CAWSRQGGEPQHF.

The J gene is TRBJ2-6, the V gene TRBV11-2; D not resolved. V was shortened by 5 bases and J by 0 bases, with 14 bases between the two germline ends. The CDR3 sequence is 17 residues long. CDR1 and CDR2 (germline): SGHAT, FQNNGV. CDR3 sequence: CASSLGKGFSGANVLTF. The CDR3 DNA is TGTGCCAGCAGCCTCGGTAAAGGTTTCTCTGGGGCCAACGTCCTGACTTTC.

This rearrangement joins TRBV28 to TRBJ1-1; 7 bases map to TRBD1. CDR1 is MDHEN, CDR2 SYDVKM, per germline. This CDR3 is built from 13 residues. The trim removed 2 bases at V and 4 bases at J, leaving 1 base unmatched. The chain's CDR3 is CASSLPGGTEAFF. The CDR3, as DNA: TGTGCCAGCAGTTTACCAGGGGGCACTGAAGCTTTCTTT. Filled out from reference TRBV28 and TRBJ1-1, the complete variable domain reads DVKVTQSSRYLVKRTGEKVFLECVQDMDHENMFWYRQDPGLGLRLIYFSYDVKMKEKGDIPEGYSVSREKKERFSLILESASTNQTSMYLCASSLPGGTEAFFGQGTRLTVV.

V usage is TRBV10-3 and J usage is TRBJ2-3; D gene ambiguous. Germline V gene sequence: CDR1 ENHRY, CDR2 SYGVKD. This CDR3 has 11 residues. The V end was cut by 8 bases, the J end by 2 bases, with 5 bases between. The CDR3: CAIGNTDTQYF. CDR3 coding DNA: TGTGCCATCGGGAACACAGATACGCAGTATTTT.

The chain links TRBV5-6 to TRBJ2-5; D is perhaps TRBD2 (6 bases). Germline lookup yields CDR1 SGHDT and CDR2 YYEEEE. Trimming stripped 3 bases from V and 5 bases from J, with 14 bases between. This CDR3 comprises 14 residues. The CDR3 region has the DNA TGTGCCAGCAGCTGGGGGAGGACCTACGAGACCCAGTACTTC. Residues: CASSWGRTYETQYF.

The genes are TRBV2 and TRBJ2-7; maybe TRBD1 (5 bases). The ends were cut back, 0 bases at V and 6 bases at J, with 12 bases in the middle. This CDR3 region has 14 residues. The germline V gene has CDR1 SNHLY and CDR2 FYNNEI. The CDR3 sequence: CASSEAGRVGEQYF. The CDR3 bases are TGTGCCAGCAGTGAAGCAGGCAGGGTAGGCGAGCAGTACTTC. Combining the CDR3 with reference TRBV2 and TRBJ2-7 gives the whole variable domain EPEVTQTPSHQVTQMGQEVILRCVPISNHLYFYWYRQILGQKVEFLVSFYNNEISEKSEIFDDQFSVERPDGSNFTLKIRSTKLEDSAMYFCASSEAGRVGEQYFGPGTRLTVT.

CDR3 amino acids: CASSAAGATNTEAFF. CDR3 nucleotide sequence: TGTGCCAGCAGTGCGGCCGGGGCCACGAACACTGAAGCTTTCTTT. The rearrangement links TRBV28 to TRBJ1-1, with a tentative D call TRBD1 (5 bases). Trimming took off 5 bases at V and 1 base at J, with 14 bases between the two ends. The germline V gene has CDR1 MDHEN and CDR2 SYDVKM. This CDR3 contains 15 residues. The variable domain in full, with the rest retrieved from reference TRBV28 and TRBJ1-1, is DVKVTQSSRYLVKRTGEKVFLECVQDMDHENMFWYRQDPGLGLRLIYFSYDVKMKEKGDIPEGYSVSREKKERFSLILESASTNQTSMYLCASSAAGATNTEAFFGQGTRLTVV.

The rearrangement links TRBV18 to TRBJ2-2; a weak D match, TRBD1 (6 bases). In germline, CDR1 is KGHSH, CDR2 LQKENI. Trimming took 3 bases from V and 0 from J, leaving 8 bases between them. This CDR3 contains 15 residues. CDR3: CASSPPGANTGELFF. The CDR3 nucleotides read TGTGCCAGCTCACCGCCAGGGGCGAACACCGGGGAGCTGTTTTTT.

Here the CDR3 reads CASSLGQGEETQYF. CDR3 nucleotides: TGTGCCAGCAGCCTGGGACAGGGCGAAGAGACCCAGTACTTC. The rearrangement joins TRBV3-1 (or the pseudogene TRBV3-2) to TRBJ2-5, with 9 bases that match TRBD1. This CDR3 has 14 amino acids. Per germline, CDR1 LGHDT and CDR2 YNNKEL (reference sequence). Trimming removed 4 bases from V and 3 bases from J; junction bases left unmatched: 3.

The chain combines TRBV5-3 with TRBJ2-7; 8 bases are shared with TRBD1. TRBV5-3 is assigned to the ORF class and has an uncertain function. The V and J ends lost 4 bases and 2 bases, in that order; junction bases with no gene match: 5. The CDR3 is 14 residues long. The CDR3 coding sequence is TGTGCCAGAAGCACCAGACAGGGGCCCTACGAGCAGTACTTC. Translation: CARSTRQGPYEQYF.

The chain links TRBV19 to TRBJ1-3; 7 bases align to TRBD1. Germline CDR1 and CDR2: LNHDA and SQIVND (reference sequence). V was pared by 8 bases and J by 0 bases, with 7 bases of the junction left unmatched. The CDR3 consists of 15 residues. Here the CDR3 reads CASVGTAISGNTIYF. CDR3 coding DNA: TGTGCCAGTGTCGGGACAGCGATCTCTGGAAACACCATATATTTT.

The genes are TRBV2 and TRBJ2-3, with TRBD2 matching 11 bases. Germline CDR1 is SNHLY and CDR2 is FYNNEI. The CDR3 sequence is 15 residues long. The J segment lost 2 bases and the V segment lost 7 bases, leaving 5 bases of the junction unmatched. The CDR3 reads CASIRLAGTTDTQYF. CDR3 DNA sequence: TGTGCCAGCATTCGACTAGCGGGGACCACAGATACGCAGTATTTT.

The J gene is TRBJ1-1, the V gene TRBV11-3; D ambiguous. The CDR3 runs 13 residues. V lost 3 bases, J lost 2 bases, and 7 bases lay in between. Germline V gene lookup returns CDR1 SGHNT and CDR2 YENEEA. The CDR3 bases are TGTGCCAGCAGCTTTCGAGATAACACTGAAGCTTTCTTT. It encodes CASSFRDNTEAFF.

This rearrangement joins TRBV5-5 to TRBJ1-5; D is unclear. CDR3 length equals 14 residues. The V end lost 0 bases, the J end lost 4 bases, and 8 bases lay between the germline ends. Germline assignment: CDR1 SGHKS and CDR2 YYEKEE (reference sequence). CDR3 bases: TGTGCCAGCAGCTTGGTCCCGGGGAATCAGCCCCAGCATTTT. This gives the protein CASSLVPGNQPQHF. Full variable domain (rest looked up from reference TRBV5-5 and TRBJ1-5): DAGVTQSPTHLIKTRGQQVTLRCSPISGHKSVSWYQQVLGQGPQFIFQYYEKEERGRGNFPDRFSARQFPNYSSELNVNALLLGDSALYLCASSLVPGNQPQHFGDGTRLSIL.

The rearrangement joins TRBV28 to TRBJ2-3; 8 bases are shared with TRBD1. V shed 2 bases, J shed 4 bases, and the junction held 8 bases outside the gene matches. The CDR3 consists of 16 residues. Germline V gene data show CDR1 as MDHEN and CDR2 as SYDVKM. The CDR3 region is CASSLVTGEKSDTQYF. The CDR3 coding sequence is TGTGCCAGCAGTTTAGTGACAGGGGAGAAATCAGATACGCAGTATTTT.

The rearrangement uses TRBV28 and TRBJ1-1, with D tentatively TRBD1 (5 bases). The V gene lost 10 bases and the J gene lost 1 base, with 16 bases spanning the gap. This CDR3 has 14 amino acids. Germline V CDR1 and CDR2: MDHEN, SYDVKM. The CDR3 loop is CATIIPQGNTEAFF. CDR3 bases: TGTGCCACCATCATCCCCCAGGGGAACACTGAAGCTTTCTTT.

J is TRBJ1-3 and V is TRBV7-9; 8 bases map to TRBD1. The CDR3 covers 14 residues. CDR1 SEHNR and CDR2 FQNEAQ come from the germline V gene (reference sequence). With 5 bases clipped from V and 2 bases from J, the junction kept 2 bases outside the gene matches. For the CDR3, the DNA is TGTGCCAGCAGCGGGGGACAGGCTGGAAACACCATATATTTT. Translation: CASSGGQAGNTIYF. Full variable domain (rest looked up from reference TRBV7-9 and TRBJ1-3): DTGVSQNPRHKITKRGQNVTFRCDPISEHNRLYWYRQTLGQGPEFLTYFQNEAQLEKSRLLSDRFSAERPKGSFSTLEIQRTEQGDSAMYLCASSGGQAGNTIYFGEGSWLTVV.

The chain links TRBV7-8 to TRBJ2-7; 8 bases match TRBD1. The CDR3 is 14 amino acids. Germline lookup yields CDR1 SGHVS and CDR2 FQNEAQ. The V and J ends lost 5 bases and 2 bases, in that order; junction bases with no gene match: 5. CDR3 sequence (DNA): TGTGCCAGCAGCCCGGCGGGACAGGCCTACGAGCAGTACTTC. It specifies CASSPAGQAYEQYF.

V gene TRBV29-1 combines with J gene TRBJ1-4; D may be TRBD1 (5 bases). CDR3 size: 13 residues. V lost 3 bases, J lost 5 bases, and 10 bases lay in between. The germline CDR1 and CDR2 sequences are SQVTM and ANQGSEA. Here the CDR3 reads CSVEYGANEKLFF. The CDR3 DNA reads TGCAGCGTTGAGTACGGGGCAAATGAAAAACTGTTTTTT. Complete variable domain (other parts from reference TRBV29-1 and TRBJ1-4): SAVISQKPSRDICQRGTSLTIQCQVDSQVTMMFWYRQQPGQSLTLIATANQGSEATYESGFVIDKFPISRPNLTFSTLTVSNMSPEDSSIYLCSVEYGANEKLFFGSGTQLSVL.

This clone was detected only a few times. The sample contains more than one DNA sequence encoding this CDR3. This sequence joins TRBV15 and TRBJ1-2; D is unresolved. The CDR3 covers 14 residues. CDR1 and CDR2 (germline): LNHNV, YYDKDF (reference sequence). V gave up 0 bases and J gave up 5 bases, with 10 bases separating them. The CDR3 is CATSREGGGYGYTF. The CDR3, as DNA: TGTGCCACCAGCAGAGAAGGAGGAGGGTATGGCTACACCTTC. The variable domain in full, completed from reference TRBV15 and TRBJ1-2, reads DAMVIQNPRYQVTQFGKPVTLSCSQTLNHNVMYWYQQKSSQAPKLLFHYYDKDFNNEADTPDNFQSRRPNTSFCFLDIRSPGLGDTAMYLCATSREGGGYGYTFGSGTRLTVV.

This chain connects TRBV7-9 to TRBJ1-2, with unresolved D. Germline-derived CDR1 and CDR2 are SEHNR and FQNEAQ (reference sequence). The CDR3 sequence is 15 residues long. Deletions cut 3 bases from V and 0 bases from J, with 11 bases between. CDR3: CASSFAGQTNYGYTF. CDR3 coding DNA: TGTGCCAGCAGCTTCGCCGGGCAAACTAACTATGGCTACACCTTC.

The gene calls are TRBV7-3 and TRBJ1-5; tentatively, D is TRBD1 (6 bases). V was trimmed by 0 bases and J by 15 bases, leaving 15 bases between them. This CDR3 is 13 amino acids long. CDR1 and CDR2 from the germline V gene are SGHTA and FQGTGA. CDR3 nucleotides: TGTGCCAGCAGCTTAACCCCGGGGGCGCGGGTGCATTTT. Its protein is CASSLTPGARVHF.

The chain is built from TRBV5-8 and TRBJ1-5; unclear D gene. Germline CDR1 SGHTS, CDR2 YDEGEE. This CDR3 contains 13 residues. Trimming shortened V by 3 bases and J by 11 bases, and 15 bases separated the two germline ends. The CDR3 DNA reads TGTGCCAGCAGCTGGATGGGGTCCCCGGCCCAGCATTTT. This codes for CASSWMGSPAQHF.

Here the CDR3 reads CASSVGAGFYEQYF. In nucleotides, the CDR3 is TGTGCCAGCAGCGTAGGAGCGGGATTCTACGAGCAGTACTTC. J is TRBJ2-7 and V is TRBV9, with TRBD2 identical over 7 bases. CDR1 is SGDLS and CDR2 is YYNGEE in the germline V gene. J gave up 3 bases and V 0 bases, and 3 bases lay outside the gene matches. CDR3 length: 14 amino acids.

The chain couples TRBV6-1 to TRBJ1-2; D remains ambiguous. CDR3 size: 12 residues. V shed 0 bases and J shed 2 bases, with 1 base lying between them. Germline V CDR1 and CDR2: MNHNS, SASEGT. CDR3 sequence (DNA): TGTGCCAGCAGTGAAGCGAACTATGGCTACACCTTC. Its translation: CASSEANYGYTF.

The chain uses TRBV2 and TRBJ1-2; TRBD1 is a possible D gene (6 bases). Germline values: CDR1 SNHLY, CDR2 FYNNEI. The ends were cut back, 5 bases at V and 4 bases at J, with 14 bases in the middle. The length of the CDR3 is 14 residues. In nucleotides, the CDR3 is TGTGCCAGCAGTCCTCTCGGGGGGCCCTATGGCTACACCTTC. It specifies CASSPLGGPYGYTF.

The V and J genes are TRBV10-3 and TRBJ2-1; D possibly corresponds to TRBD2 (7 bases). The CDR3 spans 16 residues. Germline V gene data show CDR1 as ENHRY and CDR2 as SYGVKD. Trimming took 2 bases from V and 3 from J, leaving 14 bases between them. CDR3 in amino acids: CAISERRGRDYNEQFF. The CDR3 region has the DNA TGTGCCATCAGTGAGCGGCGGGGGCGCGACTACAATGAGCAGTTCTTC.